Below are 2 T cell receptor beta chains sequenced from a single sample in a study of human T cells and chemical hapten exposure. TCRdb ran MiXCR on the RACE reads and lists one entry per CDR3 protein. The sample holds tens of thousands of distinct CDR3 sequences, approximately 7.6% seen once. Time point specified: pre-sensitization, week 0. Treatment noted: therapeutic diphenylcyclopropenone sensitization with weekly scalp DPC. Sequenced here: whole blood, sampled in connection with sensitization to the hapten diphenylcyclopropenone (DPC). Receptors were obtained from a woman aged 45 to 65 with alopecia areata. Some clones in this sample may be carry-over from other donors' samples.

The chain couples TRBV6-5 to TRBJ2-3, with 9 bases fitting TRBD2. CDR1 is MNHEY and CDR2 is SVGAGI in the germline V gene. CDR3 length: 16 amino acids. V lost 6 bases and J lost 6; bases outside the gene matches: 13. The CDR3 nucleotides are TGTGCCAGCAGGGCGGGAGGGACACCGACGGCCGATACGCAGTATTTT. This encodes CASRAGGTPTADTQYF.

The genes are TRBV13 and TRBJ2-4; possibly TRBD2 for D (5 bases). The V end lost 0 bases, the J end lost 4 bases, and 7 bases lay between the germline ends. The V gene's germline CDR1 is PRHDT and CDR2 FYEKMQ (reference sequence). This CDR3 is 14 amino acids long. CDR3 DNA sequence: TGTGCCAGCAGCTTAGGGACTAAGAAAAACATTCAGTACTTC. This translates into CASSLGTKKNIQYF. The full variable domain, rest sourced from reference TRBV13 and TRBJ2-4, is AAGVIQSPRHLIKEKRETATLKCYPIPRHDTVYWYQQGPGQDPQFLISFYEKMQSDKGSIPDRFSAQQFSDYHSELNMSSLELGDSALYFCASSLGTKKNIQYFGAGTRLSVL.